The rows below give T cell receptor beta chains drawn from one sample of a study of T cells in localized non-small cell lung cancer. Profiled with immunoSEQ multiplex PCR; TCRdb holds only in-frame clones, not every one. The table includes about 22,000 clones, 75% to 90% detected once. This sample comprised PBMCs, obtained before any cancer treatment. The receptor set was obtained from a man aged 35 to 70 with stage II squamous cell lung carcinoma. Each CDR3 is given with its conserved first and last residue. D genes are given only for firm matches. Rows give clone size only sometimes, using once, few, many, or a class for an expanded clone.

clone size	V gene	D gene	J gene	CDR3 protein	CDR3 DNA
NA	TRBV5-1	NA	TRBJ2-5	CASSFPGQVQETQYF	TGCGCCAGCAGCTTCCCAGGACAAGTCCAAGAGACCCAGTACTTC
NA	TRBV9	TRBD1	TRBJ1-2	CASSVGTGASNYGYTF	TGTGCCAGCAGCGTAGGCACAGGGGCCTCTAACTATGGCTACACCTTC
NA	TRBV2	NA	TRBJ1-1	CASSSQGPPDTEAFF	TGTGCCAGCAGTAGTCAGGGACCTCCGGACACTGAAGCTTTCTTT
NA	TRBV5-6	NA	TRBJ1-5	CASSFGGSNQPQHF	TGTGCCAGCAGCTTCGGGGGTAGCAATCAGCCCCAGCATTTT
NA	TRBV5-8	NA	TRBJ1-3	CASSWMAEAGGTIYF	TGTGCCAGCAGCTGGATGGCAGAGGCCGGGGGCACCATATATTTT
NA	TRBV10-2	NA	TRBJ2-7	CASAPGPVPYEQYF	TGCGCCAGCGCGCCGGGACCCGTCCCCTACGAGCAGTACTTC
NA	TRBV1	NA	TRBJ2-7	CTSSQEWLGRYEQYF	TGCACCAGCAGCCAAGAGTGGCTAGGACGGTACGAGCAGTACTTC
NA	TRBV5-1	NA	TRBJ1-4	CASSLGDPREKLFF	TGCGCCAGCAGCTTGGGGGACCCTCGTGAAAAACTGTTTTTT
NA	TRBV9	NA	TRBJ2-1	CASSPAVESYNEQFF	TGTGCCAGCAGCCCAGCGGTTGAAAGTTACAATGAGCAGTTCTTC
medium-sized	TRBV27	NA	TRBJ2-7	CASSPTSLEQYF	TGTGCCAGCAGTCCCACTAGCCTCGAGCAGTACTTC
NA	TRBV5-4	NA	TRBJ1-5	CASSSGTDSNQPQHF	TGTGCCAGCAGCTCCGGGACGGATAGCAATCAGCCCCAGCATTTT
NA	TRBV6-5	TRBD2	TRBJ2-1	CASSYWASGRQAEQFF	TGTGCCAGCAGTTACTGGGCTAGCGGGCGGCAGGCTGAGCAGTTCTTC
NA	TRBV19	NA	TRBJ1-2	CASSIDPLLGDGYTF	TGTGCCAGTAGTATAGATCCCCTTTTGGGGGACGGCTACACCTTC
NA	TRBV7-9	TRBD1	TRBJ2-7	CASSPLGGGEQYF	TGTGCCAGCAGCCCCTTAGGGGGCGGGGAGCAGTACTTC
NA	TRBV7-2	NA	TRBJ1-2	CASILGRGEYGYTF	TGTGCCAGCATCCTAGGGAGGGGAGAGTATGGCTACACCTTC
NA	TRBV5-1	NA	TRBJ2-3	CASSRRSTDTQYF	TGCGCCAGCAGCAGGAGAAGCACAGATACGCAGTATTTT
NA	TRBV30	NA	TRBJ1-3	CAWSPGPGTGNTIYF	TGTGCCTGGAGCCCCGGGCCAGGGACTGGAAACACCATATATTTT
NA	TRBV5-6	NA	TRBJ2-7	CASSLNIEQYF	TGTGCCAGCAGTTTGAATATCGAGCAGTACTTC
NA	TRBV28	NA	TRBJ2-3	CASSIQTGGTDTQYF	TGTGCCAGCAGTATCCAGACAGGCGGGACAGATACGCAGTATTTT
NA	TRBV30	TRBD1	TRBJ1-2	CAWSVRGTGMDYGYTF	TGTGCCTGGAGTGTACGGGGGACAGGTATGGACTATGGCTACACCTTC
NA	TRBV6-1	NA	TRBJ2-7	CASTLGQYEQYF	TGTGCCAGCACTCTTGGACAGTACGAGCAGTACTTC
NA	TRBV29-1	NA	TRBJ2-5	CSVWDFQETQYF	TGCAGCGTTTGGGACTTTCAAGAGACCCAGTACTTC
NA	TRBV19	TRBD2	TRBJ2-7	CASSMMRSGRADEQYF	TGTGCCAGTAGTATGATGAGGAGCGGGAGGGCGGACGAGCAGTACTTC